This TCR beta chain was recovered during a study of shared clonotypes between healthy human individuals. The data were produced by immunoSEQ multiplex PCR, yet TCRdb's version contains in-frame clones alone and is incomplete. The sample includes around 330,000 clones, 74% seen only once; the top ten take 10%. Worth noting for this clone: What it binds is unknown.

Study conclusions and caveats: Sequencing of the sorted subsets was shown by rarefaction to be incomplete despite large depth. Represented diversity (both genetic and exposure-history) was limited by the small number of donors.

Germline-derived CDR1 and CDR2 are SGHAT and FQNNGV. The V end lost 5 bases, the J end lost 4 bases, and 14 bases lay between the germline ends. This CDR3 contains 14 residues. The V and J genes are TRBV11-2 and TRBJ2-5; TRBD2 might be the D (6 bases). The sample was memory CD4+ T cells sorted from blood. Indicated subset: CD45RA-negative fraction. The source is a man aged 30 to 39 in good health. The CDR3 DNA follows: TGTGCCAGCAGCCGCCTGGGAGGAGGAGAGACCCAGTACTTC. Encoded protein: CASSRLGGGETQYF.